Following are 14 T cell receptor beta chains from one sample sequenced in a study of cytomegalovirus exposure and HLA in healthy donors. Researchers ran the PCR with 60 Vbeta and 13 Jbeta primers. The protocol was immunoSEQ multiplex PCR, while the TCRdb copy is restricted to in-frame clones and leaves out a portion. The sample consists of approximately 100,000 clones, just under 75% of them appearing once. The sequencing input was PBMCs. The receptors here all came from a man aged 45-65 years in good health and CMV-seropositive.

This clone is large by share. The genes are TRBV5-5 and TRBJ1-1; TRBD1 matches at 7 bases. V shed 1 base, J shed 10 bases, and the junction held 10 bases outside the gene matches. This CDR3 has 14 residues. CDR1 is SGHKS and CDR2 is YYEKEE in the germline V gene (reference sequence). CDR3 sequence: CASSLNTGVLAAFF. CDR3 DNA sequence: TGTGCCAGCAGCTTGAACACAGGGGTTCTTGCAGCTTTCTTT.

The J gene is TRBJ2-1, the V gene TRBV2, with 8 bases fitting TRBD2. The CDR3 covers 15 residues. Trimming removed 3 bases from V and 9 bases from J; junction bases left unmatched: 10. CDR1 and CDR2 from the germline V gene are SNHLY and FYNNEI. This CDR3 is CASSDRASGPGEQFF. The CDR3 bases are TGTGCCAGCAGTGACAGGGCTAGCGGGCCGGGTGAGCAGTTCTTC.

This chain uses TRBV30 with TRBJ2-1; TRBD2 aligns across 10 bases. The CDR3 consists of 15 residues. Looked up from germline, CDR1 is GTSNPN and CDR2 is SVGIG (reference sequence). J gave up 8 bases and V 7 bases, and 14 bases lay outside the gene matches. In nucleotides, the CDR3 is TGTGCCTTGATTATAGCGGGAGGCTCGTTGCATGAGCAGTTCTTC. Protein sequence: CALIIAGGSLHEQFF.

The chain has TRBV19 and TRBJ2-3; D possibly corresponds to TRBD2 (5 bases). Looked up from germline, CDR1 is LNHDA and CDR2 is SQIVND (reference sequence). V was shortened by 8 bases and J by 0 bases, with 15 bases between the two germline ends. The CDR3 runs to 15 residues. CDR3 loop: CASSGLAGSTDTQYF. The CDR3 bases are TGTGCCAGTTCCGGACTCGCCGGCAGCACAGATACGCAGTATTTT. The variable domain in full, with the rest retrieved from reference TRBV19 and TRBJ2-3, is DGGITQSPKYLFRKEGQNVTLSCEQNLNHDAMYWYRQDPGQGLRLIYYSQIVNDFQKGDIAEGYSVSREKKESFPLTVTSAQKNPTAFYLCASSGLAGSTDTQYFGPGTRLTVL.

This clone was seen just once. The chain is built from TRBV5-4 and TRBJ2-5; TRBD2 might be the D (5 bases). The J call may be in error: the DNA end matches TRBJ2-7 better. Per the germline V gene, CDR1 is SGHNT and CDR2 is YYREEE (reference sequence). The CDR3 loop spans 15 amino acids. This CDR3 reads CASSGGGRTGDEQYF. The CDR3 nucleotides read TGTGCCAGCAGCGGCGGAGGCAGGACGGGCGACGAGCAGTACTTC.

The gene calls are TRBV6-6 and TRBJ1-5; TRBD1 might be the D (6 bases). Germline V gene lookup returns CDR1 MNHNY and CDR2 SVGAGI (reference sequence). This CDR3 contains 16 residues. V was shortened by 6 bases and J by 0 bases, with 15 bases between the two germline ends. The CDR3 region has the DNA TGTGCCAGCAGCCTCCGACAGGTTTCTAGCAATCAGCCCCAGCATTTT. As protein: CASSLRQVSSNQPQHF.

This rearrangement joins TRBV9 to TRBJ2-5, with TRBD2 as a possible D gene (6 bases). The CDR3 length is 15 residues. The germline CDR1 and CDR2 sequences are SGDLS and YYNGEE. Trimming removed 0 bases at V and 5 bases at J, with 14 bases between. The CDR3 region is CASSVARRDSETQYF. The CDR3 bases are TGTGCCAGCAGCGTAGCCCGACGGGACTCCGAGACCCAGTACTTC.

The V call is TRBV5-4, the J call TRBJ2-2; TRBD2 matches at 8 bases. The CDR3 length is 17 residues. The V gene's germline CDR1 is SGHNT and CDR2 YYREEE (reference sequence). V was clipped by 3 bases and J by 3 bases; unmatched bases: 10. The CDR3, as DNA: TGTGCCAGCAGCTCGGGCACGGGGGGGCGTCACACCGGGGAGCTGTTTTTT. Its translation: CASSSGTGGRHTGELFF.

The CDR3 sequence is CASSEARVVTGLGANVLTF. The CDR3 DNA reads TGTGCCAGCAGTGAGGCGCGAGTGGTGACAGGGCTTGGGGCCAACGTCCTGACTTTC. The V call is TRBV2, the J call TRBJ2-6; 7 nucleotides align to TRBD1. The CDR3 length is 19 residues. V lost 3 bases to trimming and J lost 3 bases; unmatched junction nucleotides: 14. In germline, CDR1 is SNHLY, CDR2 FYNNEI.

The rearrangement joins TRBV18 to TRBJ1-3; TRBD1 agrees at 8 bases. CDR1 and CDR2 from the germline V gene are KGHSH and LQKENI. The CDR3 has 14 amino acids. V shed 3 bases and J 8 bases; nucleotides not matched to a gene: 6. The CDR3 nucleotides read TGTGCCAGCTCACCGAACAGGGGGATGGACACCATATATTTT. Protein product: CASSPNRGMDTIYF.

This clone has a handful of counts. The chain couples TRBV7-9 to TRBJ2-5, with 7 bases that match TRBD2. The CDR3 is 17 amino acids. The germline V gene has CDR1 SEHNR and CDR2 FQNEAQ (reference sequence). J was trimmed by 0 bases and V by 5 bases; bases with no gene match: 12. The CDR3 loop is CASSLGGGIGYQETQYF. The CDR3 DNA reads TGTGCCAGCAGCCTCGGCGGGGGAATCGGGTACCAAGAGACCCAGTACTTC. The full variable domain, its missing parts supplied by reference TRBV7-9 and TRBJ2-5, is DTGVSQNPRHKITKRGQNVTFRCDPISEHNRLYWYRQTLGQGPEFLTYFQNEAQLEKSRLLSDRFSAERPKGSFSTLEIQRTEQGDSAMYLCASSLGGGIGYQETQYFGPGTRLLVL.

This chain links TRBV25-1 with TRBJ1-2; the D gene is possibly TRBD1 (5 bases). V gave up 5 bases and J gave up 4 bases, with 17 bases separating them. Germline lookup yields CDR1 MGHDK and CDR2 SYGVNS. CDR3 size: 15 residues. CDR3 DNA: TGTGCCAGCAGTACCCTCTACGACAGATCCTATGGCTACACCTTC. Its protein is CASSTLYDRSYGYTF.

The chain is built from TRBV19 and TRBJ1-3, with 8 bases fitting TRBD1. CDR1 and CDR2 (germline): LNHDA, SQIVND (reference sequence). Trimming at V came to 3 bases and at J to 4 bases, leaving 8 bases not matched to a gene. The CDR3 has 16 residues. The CDR3 bases are TGTGCCAGTAGTATCCCGACAGGGGAGGCCGGAAACACCATATATTTT. Encoded protein: CASSIPTGEAGNTIYF.

The rearrangement uses TRBV14 and TRBJ2-5; a possible D gene is TRBD1 (6 bases). With the DNA end fitting TRBJ2-7 better, the J assignment may be wrong. The CDR3 totals 15 residues. Per germline, CDR1 SGHDN and CDR2 FVKESK. This chain's CDR3 is CASSQGTAFEYEQYF. The CDR3 DNA sequence: TGTGCCAGCAGCCAAGGGACAGCCTTCGAGTACGAGCAGTACTTC.